This T cell receptor beta chain was sequenced during a study of human T cells and chemical hapten exposure. Time point specified: patch test 3, about 24 weeks after DPC sensitization. Treatment specified: therapeutic diphenylcyclopropenone sensitization with weekly scalp DPC. Non-pregnant alopecia patients aged 18 to 70, suitable for DPC therapy. The library tagged each cDNA molecule with unique molecular identifiers. TCRdb processed the RACE reads anew with MiXCR; each CDR3 protein has one entry. The table records about 190,000 distinct CDR3 sequences, 24% of them present only once. The germline gives CDR1 DFQATT, CDR2 SNEGSKA (reference sequence). Trimming took off 6 bases at V and 2 bases at J, with 17 bases between the two ends. This CDR3 region has 14 residues. This clonotype was recorded a few times.

The sequence derives from a woman aged 40-49 years with alopecia areata. Some clones in this sample may be carry-over from other donors' samples. Sequenced here: whole blood, sampled in connection with sensitization to the hapten diphenylcyclopropenone (DPC). J is TRBJ2-7 and V is TRBV20-1; D gene ambiguous. CDR3 in DNA: TGCAGTGCCCCACCAGCAAGCCCCACCTACGAGCAGTACTTC. Protein sequence: CSAPPASPTYEQYF.